Listed below are T cell receptor beta chains from one sample, sequenced in a study of T cells after yellow fever vaccination. TCRdb processed the 5' RACE reads anew with MiXCR; each CDR3 protein has one entry. The sample consists of 200,000 to 300,000 distinct CDR3 sequences, over 10% of them appearing once. The source was CD4+ T cells sorted from PBMCs, collected 45 days after the yellow fever booster vaccination. The receptors originated from a man under 40 who received the YFV17D yellow fever vaccine. Each CDR3 is given with its conserved first and last residue. The D gene is left open where the match is weak. Clone sizes are given selectively: once, few, many, or a class where the clone is expanded.

>.|.|TRBV18|TRBJ2-1
TGTGCCAGCTCACCAAATTACGGGTCCTACAATGAGCAGTTCTTC
CASSPNYGSYNEQFF
>.|TRBD2|TRBV6-2/TRBV6-3|TRBJ2-7
TGTGCCAGCAGCCCCGCGATCGGACTAGCGGGAGGGTTCGAGCAGTACTTC
CASSPAIGLAGGFEQYF
>.|.|TRBV3-1|TRBJ2-1
TGTGCCAGCAGCCATCGACCAACGCATAACAATGAGCAGTTCTTC
CASSHRPTHNNEQFF
>once|TRBD2|TRBV28|TRBJ2-3
TGTGCCAGCAGACTAGCGAGCACAGATACGCAGTATTTT
CASRLASTDTQYF
>few|TRBD2|TRBV6-2/TRBV6-3|TRBJ2-7
TGTGCCAGCAGAGGACTAGCGGGAGCATTCTACGAGCAGTACTTC
CASRGLAGAFYEQYF
>few|.|TRBV20-1|TRBJ2-3
TGCAGTGCACGCGGACTCCTGGGGGTACTGGTGGATACGCAGTATTTT
CSARGLLGVLVDTQYF
>few|.|TRBV20-1|TRBJ2-7
TGCAGTGCTAGAGATACGGGACGGAGCTACGAGCAGTACTTC
CSARDTGRSYEQYF
>.|TRBD2|TRBV24-1|TRBJ2-1
TGTGCCACCCCCCGACTAGCGGGAGATGTGAACAATGAGCAGTTCTTC
CATPRLAGDVNNEQFF
>many|.|TRBV5-1|TRBJ2-3
TGCGCCAGCAGCTTGGAAAGATTGAGCACAGATACGCAGTATTTT
CASSLERLSTDTQYF
>few|.|TRBV4-3|TRBJ1-1
TGCGCCAGCAGCCAGAACGGCGTGAACACTGAAGCTTTCTTT
CASSQNGVNTEAFF
>.|TRBD1|TRBV6-5|TRBJ2-5
TGTGCCAGCAGTTACTCAAGGACAGGCAAACTACAAGAGACCCAGTACTTC
CASSYSRTGKLQETQYF
>many|.|TRBV20-1|TRBJ1-1
TGCAGTGCCACACGACAGGAGGGGACTGAAGCTTTCTTT
CSATRQEGTEAFF
>.|.|TRBV9|TRBJ2-2
TGTGCCAGCAGCGGTCCCCCCGTGGGGGGAGCGGTATCCGGGGAGCTGTTTTTT
CASSGPPVGGAVSGELFF
>many|.|TRBV5-1|TRBJ1-1
TGCGCCAGCAGAGGGGAAACTGAAGCTTTCTTT
CASRGETEAFF
>.|.|TRBV10-3|TRBJ2-1
TGTGCCATCAGCTTGACCGACTCTCAAATAAATGAGCAGTTCTTC
CAISLTDSQINEQFF
>.|TRBD2|TRBV5-5|TRBJ2-3
TGTGCCAGCAGCGGCGGGAGTTATAACACAGATACGCAGTATTTT
CASSGGSYNTDTQYF
>few|.|TRBV20-1|TRBJ2-4
TGCAGTGCTAGCCACCAAAACCTAGCCAAAAACATTCAGTACTTC
CSASHQNLAKNIQYF
>.|.|TRBV7-2|TRBJ1-1
TGTGCCAGCAGCTTAGCATTAGGGACGAACACTGAAGCTTTCTTT
CASSLALGTNTEAFF
>.|.|TRBV7-9|TRBJ2-3
TGTGCCAGCAGCTCCAGGGCGGACGGCGGTGGGGCCACAGATACGCAGTATTTT
CASSSRADGGGATDTQYF